The 14 T cell receptor beta chains below come from one sample, sequenced in a study of blood T cell repertoires in COVID-19. The assay was immunoSEQ multiplex PCR, and TCRdb's table has in-frame clones only and misses some. Of around 260,000 clones in the sample, 85% to 90% were seen once. Sequencing input: peripheral blood. The receptors originated from a human donor in a cohort sampled during active COVID-19.

The J gene is TRBJ2-7, the V gene TRBV3-1 (or the pseudogene TRBV3-2); TRBD2 agrees at 13 bases. Germline V gene lookup returns CDR1 LGHDT and CDR2 YNNKEL (reference sequence). The length of the CDR3 is 13 residues. J gave up 12 bases and V 5 bases, and 7 bases lay outside the gene matches. The CDR3 spells CASSKWTSGSAYF. As DNA, the CDR3 is TGTGCCAGCAGCAAATGGACTAGCGGGAGTGCGTACTTC.

With regard to this clone: The sample contains more than one DNA sequence encoding this CDR3. V usage is TRBV3-1 (or the pseudogene TRBV3-2) and J usage is TRBJ1-3; 7 nucleotides align to TRBD1. Germline-derived CDR1 and CDR2 are LGHDT and YNNKEL (reference sequence). This CDR3 is 15 amino acids long. Trimming cost V 4 bases and J 4 bases; bases outside gene matches: 7. CDR3 sequence: CASSRGGDRGNTIYF. The CDR3 DNA follows: TGTGCCAGCAGCCGAGGGGGCGACAGGGGAAACACCATATATTTT.

This clone was recorded a few times. V and J are TRBV5-1 and TRBJ2-1; 9 bases are shared with TRBD2. Germline V gene data show CDR1 as SGHRS and CDR2 as YFSETQ. V shed 0 bases, J shed 8 bases, and the junction held 9 bases outside the gene matches. The CDR3 contains 16 residues. The DNA for the CDR3 is TGCGCCAGCAGCTTGGGTGTAACTAGCGGGTGGGATGAGCAGTTCTTC. This codes for CASSLGVTSGWDEQFF.

The genes are TRBV28 and TRBJ2-3, with 10 bases that match TRBD2. Trimming at V came to 2 bases and at J to 11 bases, leaving 1 base not matched to a gene. Germline V gene data show CDR1 as MDHEN and CDR2 as SYDVKM. This CDR3 region has 12 residues. The CDR3 nucleotides are TGTGCCAGCAGTTTAAGGACTAGCGGGCAGTATTTT. This codes for CASSLRTSGQYF.

The chain recombines TRBV5-3 with TRBJ2-1; TRBD2 is a possible D gene (5 bases). TRBV5-3 is an ORF, with its function uncertain. This CDR3 has 15 amino acids. V was shortened by 0 bases and J by 0 bases, with 7 bases between the two germline ends. CDR3 nucleotide sequence: TGTGCCAGAAGCTTGGGAGGGAGCTCCTACAATGAGCAGTTCTTC. It specifies CARSLGGSSYNEQFF.

V and J are TRBV19 and TRBJ1-6; possibly TRBD1 for D (6 bases). Germline V gene lookup returns CDR1 LNHDA and CDR2 SQIVND (reference sequence). This CDR3 has 14 amino acids. V lost 5 bases to trimming and J lost 6 bases, with 11 bases between them. The CDR3 reads CASSGQSGNSPLHF. DNA of the CDR3: TGTGCCAGTAGTGGACAGTCCGGTAATTCACCCCTCCACTTT.

This sequence joins TRBV6-4 and TRBJ1-2; D may be TRBD1 (6 bases). V shed 10 bases and J shed 7 bases, with 19 bases lying between them. This CDR3 is built from 13 residues. Germline V gives CDR1 MRHNA, CDR2 SNTAGT. CDR3 bases: TGTGCCATTCCTCCCGTGACAGGTTGTGGCTACACCTTC. It yields the protein CAIPPVTGCGYTF.

This chain links TRBV7-8 with TRBJ2-1; 12 positions match TRBD2. The germline V gene has CDR1 SGHVS and CDR2 FQNEAQ. Unmatched junction bases numbered 9, after V lost 3 bases and J lost 15 bases. The CDR3 totals 14 residues. The CDR3 coding sequence is TGTGCCAGCAGCTTCTCTACTAGCGGGAGGAAATGGTTCTTC. Protein sequence: CASSFSTSGRKWFF.

V usage is TRBV11-3 and J usage is TRBJ2-1; 10 bases line up with TRBD1. This CDR3 is built from 19 residues. The germline gives CDR1 SGHNT, CDR2 YENEEA. Trimming took 3 bases from V and 8 from J; bases not matched to a gene: 19. CDR3 DNA sequence: TGTGCCAGCAGCTTGGGGACAGGGGTTAGAGCCGTCGTTGGAGATGAGCAGTTCTTC. The encoded protein is CASSLGTGVRAVVGDEQFF.

This chain links TRBV9 with TRBJ2-3; 9 nucleotides match TRBD2. Germline V gives CDR1 SGDLS, CDR2 YYNGEE. The trim removed 3 bases at V and 2 bases at J, leaving 7 bases unmatched. The CDR3 totals 16 residues. The CDR3 protein is CASSAPLAGPTDTQYF. The CDR3 DNA follows: TGTGCCAGCAGCGCCCCACTAGCGGGCCCCACAGATACGCAGTATTTT.

This chain uses TRBV4-2 with TRBJ2-2; 13 nucleotides align to TRBD2. CDR1 and CDR2 (germline): LGHNA, YNFKEQ. J gave up 6 bases and V 3 bases, and 4 bases lay outside the gene matches. The CDR3 has 16 residues. The CDR3 loop reads CASSHGLAGVPGELFF. CDR3 sequence (DNA): TGTGCCAGCAGCCACGGACTAGCGGGAGTCCCCGGGGAGCTGTTTTTT.

The chain carries TRBV6-1 and TRBJ2-1; D is possibly TRBD2 (5 bases). V shed 4 bases and J shed 0 bases, with 16 bases lying between them. The germline CDR1 and CDR2 sequences are MNHNS and SASEGT. The CDR3 is made up of 17 amino acids. In DNA, the CDR3 is TGTGCCAGCAGTGTACAAGGTCCGGGAAGCTCCTACAATGAGCAGTTCTTC. It encodes CASSVQGPGSSYNEQFF.

The CDR3 DNA follows: TGTGCCAGCAGTTACTCAGAGAATCAGCCCCAGCATTTT. Translated, it gives CASSYSENQPQHF. This chain connects TRBV6-6 to TRBJ1-5; D is unclear. Trimming stripped 0 bases from V and 4 bases from J, with 4 bases between. Germline CDR1 and CDR2: MNHNY and SVGAGI (reference sequence). This CDR3 is 13 amino acids long.

The table lists this clone with a few counts. V gene TRBV6-2 or TRBV6-3 combines with J gene TRBJ2-1; D possibly corresponds to TRBD2 (6 bases). The CDR3 covers 13 residues. Trimming stripped 5 bases from V and 6 bases from J, with 11 bases between. The V gene's germline CDR1 is MNHEY and CDR2 SVGEGT. The DNA for the CDR3 is TGTGCCAGCAGTCCGACTAGGGTCAATGAGCAGTTCTTC. It encodes CASSPTRVNEQFF.